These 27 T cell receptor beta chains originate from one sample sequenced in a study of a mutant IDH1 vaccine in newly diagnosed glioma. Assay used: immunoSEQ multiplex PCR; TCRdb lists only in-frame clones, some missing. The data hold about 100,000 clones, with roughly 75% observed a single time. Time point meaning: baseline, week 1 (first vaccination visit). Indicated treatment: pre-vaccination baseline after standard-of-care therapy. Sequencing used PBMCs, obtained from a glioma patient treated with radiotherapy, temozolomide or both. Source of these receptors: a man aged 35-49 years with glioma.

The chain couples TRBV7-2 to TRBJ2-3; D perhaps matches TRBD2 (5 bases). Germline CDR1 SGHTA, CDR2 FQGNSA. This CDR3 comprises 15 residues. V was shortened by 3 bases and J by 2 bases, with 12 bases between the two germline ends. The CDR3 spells CASSFLERATDTQYF. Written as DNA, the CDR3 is TGTGCCAGCAGCTTCTTGGAGAGGGCCACAGATACGCAGTATTTT.

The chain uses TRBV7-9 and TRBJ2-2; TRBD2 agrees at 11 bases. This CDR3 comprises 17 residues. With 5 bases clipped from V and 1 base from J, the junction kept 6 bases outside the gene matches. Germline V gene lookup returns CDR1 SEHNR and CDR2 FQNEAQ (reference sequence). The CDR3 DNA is TGTGCCAGCAGCGCGCTGGGACTAGCGGTGAACACCGGGGAGCTGTTTTTT. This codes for CASSALGLAVNTGELFF. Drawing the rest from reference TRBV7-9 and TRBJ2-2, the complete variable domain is DTGVSQNPRHKITKRGQNVTFRCDPISEHNRLYWYRQTLGQGPEFLTYFQNEAQLEKSRLLSDRFSAERPKGSFSTLEIQRTEQGDSAMYLCASSALGLAVNTGELFFGEGSRLTVL.

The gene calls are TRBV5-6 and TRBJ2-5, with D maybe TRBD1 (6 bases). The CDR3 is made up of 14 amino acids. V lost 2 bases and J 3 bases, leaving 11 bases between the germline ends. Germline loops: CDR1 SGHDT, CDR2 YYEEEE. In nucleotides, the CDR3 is TGTGCCAGCAGCTTCCAGGGGCGAAAAGAGACCCAGTACTTC. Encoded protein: CASSFQGRKETQYF. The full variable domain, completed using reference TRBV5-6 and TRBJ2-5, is DAGVTQSPTHLIKTRGQQVTLRCSPKSGHDTVSWYQQALGQGPQFIFQYYEEEERQRGNFPDRFSGHQFPNYSSELNVNALLLGDSALYLCASSFQGRKETQYFGPGTRLLVL.

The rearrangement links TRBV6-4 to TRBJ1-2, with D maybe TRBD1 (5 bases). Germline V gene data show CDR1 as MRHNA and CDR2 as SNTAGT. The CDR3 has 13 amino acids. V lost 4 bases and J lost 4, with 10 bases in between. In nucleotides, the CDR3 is TGTGCCAGCAGTGTGGGCACAGGCTATGGCTACACCTTC. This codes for CASSVGTGYGYTF.

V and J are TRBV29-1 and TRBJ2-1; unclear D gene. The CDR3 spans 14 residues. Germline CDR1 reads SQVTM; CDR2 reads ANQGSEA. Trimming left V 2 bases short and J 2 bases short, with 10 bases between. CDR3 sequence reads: CSVELRVPYNEQFF. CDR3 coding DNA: TGCAGCGTTGAATTACGGGTTCCCTACAATGAGCAGTTCTTC.

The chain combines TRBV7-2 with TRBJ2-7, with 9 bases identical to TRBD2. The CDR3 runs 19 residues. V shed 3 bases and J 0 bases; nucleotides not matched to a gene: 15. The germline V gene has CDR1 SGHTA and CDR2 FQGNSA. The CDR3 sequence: CASSLAVGGLAHSSYEQYF. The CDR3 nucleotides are TGTGCCAGCAGCTTGGCCGTGGGAGGACTAGCGCATAGCTCCTACGAGCAGTACTTC.

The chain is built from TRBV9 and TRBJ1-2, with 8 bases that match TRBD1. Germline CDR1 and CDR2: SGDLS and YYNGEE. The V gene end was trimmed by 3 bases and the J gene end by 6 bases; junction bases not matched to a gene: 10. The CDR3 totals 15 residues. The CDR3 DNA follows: TGTGCCAGCAGCGGCTCAGCTATGACAGGGGATGGCTACACCTTC. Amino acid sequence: CASSGSAMTGDGYTF.

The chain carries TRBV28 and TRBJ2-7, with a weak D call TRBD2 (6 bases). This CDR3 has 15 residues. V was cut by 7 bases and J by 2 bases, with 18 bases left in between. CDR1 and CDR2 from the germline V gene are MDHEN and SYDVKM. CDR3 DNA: TGTGCCAGCACCCCCGGTGGGGGGTCTACCTACGAGCAGTACTTC. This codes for CASTPGGGSTYEQYF. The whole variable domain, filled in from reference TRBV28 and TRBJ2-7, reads DVKVTQSSRYLVKRTGEKVFLECVQDMDHENMFWYRQDPGLGLRLIYFSYDVKMKEKGDIPEGYSVSREKKERFSLILESASTNQTSMYLCASTPGGGSTYEQYFGPGTRLTVT.

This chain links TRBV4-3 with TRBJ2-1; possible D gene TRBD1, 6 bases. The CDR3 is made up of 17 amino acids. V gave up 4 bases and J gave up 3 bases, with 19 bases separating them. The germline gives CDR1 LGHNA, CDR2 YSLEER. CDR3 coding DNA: TGCGCCAGCAGCCCCTCAGGGGCTAGTTCGGTCTACAATGAGCAGTTCTTC. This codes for CASSPSGASSVYNEQFF.

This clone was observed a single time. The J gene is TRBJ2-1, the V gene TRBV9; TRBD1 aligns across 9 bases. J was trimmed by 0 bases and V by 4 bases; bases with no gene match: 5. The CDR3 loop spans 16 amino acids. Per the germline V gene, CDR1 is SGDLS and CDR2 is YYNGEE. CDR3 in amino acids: CASSLQGALSYNEQFF. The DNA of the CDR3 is TGTGCCAGCAGCTTACAGGGGGCCCTCTCCTACAATGAGCAGTTCTTC.

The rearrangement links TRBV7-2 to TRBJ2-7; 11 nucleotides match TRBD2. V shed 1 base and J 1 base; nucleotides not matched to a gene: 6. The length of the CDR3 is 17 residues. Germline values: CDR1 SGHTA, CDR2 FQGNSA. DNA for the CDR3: TGTGCCAGCAGCTTAGTGCTAGCGGGAGGCTTATCCTACGAGCAGTACTTC. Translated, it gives CASSLVLAGGLSYEQYF.

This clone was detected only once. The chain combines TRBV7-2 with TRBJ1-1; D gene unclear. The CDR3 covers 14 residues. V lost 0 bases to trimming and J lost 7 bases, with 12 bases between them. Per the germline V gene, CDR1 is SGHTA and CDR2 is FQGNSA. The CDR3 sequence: CASSLALVGGEAFF. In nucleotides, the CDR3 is TGTGCCAGCAGCTTAGCCCTTGTGGGCGGTGAAGCTTTCTTT.

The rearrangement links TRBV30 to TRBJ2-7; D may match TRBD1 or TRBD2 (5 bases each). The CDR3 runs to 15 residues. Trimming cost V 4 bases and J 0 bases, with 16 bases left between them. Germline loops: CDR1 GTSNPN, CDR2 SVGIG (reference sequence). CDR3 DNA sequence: TGTGCCTGGAAAAAGGGGCCGGGGAGCTCCTACGAGCAGTACTTC. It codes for CAWKKGPGSSYEQYF. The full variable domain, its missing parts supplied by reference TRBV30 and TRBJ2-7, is SQTIHQWPATLVQPVGSPLSLECTVEGTSNPNLYWYRQAAGRGLQLLFYSVGIGQISSEVPQNLSASRPQDRQFILSSKKLLLSDSGFYLCAWKKGPGSSYEQYFGPGTRLTVT.

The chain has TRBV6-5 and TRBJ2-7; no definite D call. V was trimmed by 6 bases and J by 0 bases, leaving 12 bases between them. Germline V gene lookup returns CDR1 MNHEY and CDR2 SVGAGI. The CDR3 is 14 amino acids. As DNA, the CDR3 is TGTGCCAGCAGCCAATATGACAACTCCTACGAGCAGTACTTC. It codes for CASSQYDNSYEQYF.

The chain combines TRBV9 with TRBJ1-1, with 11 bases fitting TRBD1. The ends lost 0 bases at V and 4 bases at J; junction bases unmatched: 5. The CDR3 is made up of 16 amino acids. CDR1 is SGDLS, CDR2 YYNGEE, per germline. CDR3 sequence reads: CASSVGGGTGGTEAFF. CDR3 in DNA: TGTGCCAGCAGCGTAGGAGGTGGGACAGGGGGCACTGAAGCTTTCTTT.

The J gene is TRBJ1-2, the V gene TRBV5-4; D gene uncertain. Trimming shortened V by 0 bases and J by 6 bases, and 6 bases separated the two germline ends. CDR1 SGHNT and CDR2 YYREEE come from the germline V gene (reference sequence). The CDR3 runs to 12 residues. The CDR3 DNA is TGTGCCAGCAGCTTGGAAGGGAATGGCTACACCTTC. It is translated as CASSLEGNGYTF.

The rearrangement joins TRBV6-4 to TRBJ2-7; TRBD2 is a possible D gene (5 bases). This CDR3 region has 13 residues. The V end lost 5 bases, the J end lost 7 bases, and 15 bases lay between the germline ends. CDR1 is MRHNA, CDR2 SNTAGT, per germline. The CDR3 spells CASSTGMPGEQYF. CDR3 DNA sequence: TGTGCCAGCAGTACCGGGATGCCGGGGGAGCAGTACTTC.

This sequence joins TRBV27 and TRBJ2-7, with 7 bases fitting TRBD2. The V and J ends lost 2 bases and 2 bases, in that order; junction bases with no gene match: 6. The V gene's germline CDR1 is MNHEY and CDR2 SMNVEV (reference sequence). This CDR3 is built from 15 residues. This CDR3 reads CASSLRSGKAYEQYF. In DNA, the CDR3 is TGTGCCAGCAGTTTAAGGAGCGGGAAAGCCTACGAGCAGTACTTC.

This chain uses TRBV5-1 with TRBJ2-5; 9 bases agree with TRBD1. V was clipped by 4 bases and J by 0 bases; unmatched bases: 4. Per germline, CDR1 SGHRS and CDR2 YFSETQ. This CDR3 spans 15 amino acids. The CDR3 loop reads CASSPGTGYQETQYF. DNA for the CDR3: TGCGCCAGCAGCCCCGGGACAGGGTACCAAGAGACCCAGTACTTC.

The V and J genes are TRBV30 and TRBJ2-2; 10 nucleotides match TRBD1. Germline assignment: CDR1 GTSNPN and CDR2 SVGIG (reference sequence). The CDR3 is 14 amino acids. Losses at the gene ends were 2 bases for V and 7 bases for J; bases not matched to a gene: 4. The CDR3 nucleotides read TGTGCCTGGAGTCGACAGGGGGCTGGCGGGGAGCTGTTTTTT. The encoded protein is CAWSRQGAGGELFF. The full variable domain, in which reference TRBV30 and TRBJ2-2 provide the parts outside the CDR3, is SQTIHQWPATLVQPVGSPLSLECTVEGTSNPNLYWYRQAAGRGLQLLFYSVGIGQISSEVPQNLSASRPQDRQFILSSKKLLLSDSGFYLCAWSRQGAGGELFFGEGSRLTVL.

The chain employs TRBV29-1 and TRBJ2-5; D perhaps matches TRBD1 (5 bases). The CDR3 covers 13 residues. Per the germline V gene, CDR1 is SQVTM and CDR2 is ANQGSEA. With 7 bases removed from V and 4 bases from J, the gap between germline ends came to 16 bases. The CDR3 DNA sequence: TGCAGCGCAATGGGGCGCAGCCCAGAGACCCAGTACTTC. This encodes CSAMGRSPETQYF. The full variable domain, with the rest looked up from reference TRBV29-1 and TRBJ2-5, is SAVISQKPSRDICQRGTSLTIQCQVDSQVTMMFWYRQQPGQSLTLIATANQGSEATYESGFVIDKFPISRPNLTFSTLTVSNMSPEDSSIYLCSAMGRSPETQYFGPGTRLLVL.

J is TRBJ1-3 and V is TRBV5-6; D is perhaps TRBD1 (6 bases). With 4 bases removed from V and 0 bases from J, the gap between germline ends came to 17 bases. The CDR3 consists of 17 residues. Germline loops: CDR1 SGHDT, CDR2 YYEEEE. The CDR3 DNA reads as TGTGCCAGCAGCCCCATATGGGACACCCGCTCTGGAAACACCATATATTTT. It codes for CASSPIWDTRSGNTIYF.

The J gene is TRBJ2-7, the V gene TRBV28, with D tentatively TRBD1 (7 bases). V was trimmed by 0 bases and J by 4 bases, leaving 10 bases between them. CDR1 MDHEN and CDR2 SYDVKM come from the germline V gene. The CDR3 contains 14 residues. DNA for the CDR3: TGTGCCAGCAGTTTATGGGGGGGACAGTACGAGCAGTACTTC. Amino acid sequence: CASSLWGGQYEQYF.

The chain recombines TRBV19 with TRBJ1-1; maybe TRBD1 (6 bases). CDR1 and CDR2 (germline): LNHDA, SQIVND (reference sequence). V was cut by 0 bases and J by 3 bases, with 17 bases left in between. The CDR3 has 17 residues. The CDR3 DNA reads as TGTGCCAGTAGTATAGAATTCGGACAGCGCGTGGACACTGAAGCTTTCTTT. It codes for CASSIEFGQRVDTEAFF.

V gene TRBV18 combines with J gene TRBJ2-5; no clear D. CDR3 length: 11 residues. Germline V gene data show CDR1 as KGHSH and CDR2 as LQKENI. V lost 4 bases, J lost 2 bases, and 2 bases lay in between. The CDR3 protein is CASSQQETQYF. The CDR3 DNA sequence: TGTGCCAGCTCACAGCAAGAGACCCAGTACTTC. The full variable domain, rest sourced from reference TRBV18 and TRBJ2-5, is NAGVMQNPRHLVRRRGQEARLRCSPMKGHSHVYWYRQLPEEGLKFMVYLQKENIIDESGMPKERFSAEFPKEGPSILRIQQVVRGDSAAYFCASSQQETQYFGPGTRLLVL.

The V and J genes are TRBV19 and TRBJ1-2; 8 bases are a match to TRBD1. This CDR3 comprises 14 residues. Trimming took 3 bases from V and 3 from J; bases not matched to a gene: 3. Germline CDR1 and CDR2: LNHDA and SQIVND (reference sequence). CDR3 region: CASSIRGQDYGYTF. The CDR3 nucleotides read TGTGCCAGTAGTATCAGGGGGCAGGACTATGGCTACACCTTC.

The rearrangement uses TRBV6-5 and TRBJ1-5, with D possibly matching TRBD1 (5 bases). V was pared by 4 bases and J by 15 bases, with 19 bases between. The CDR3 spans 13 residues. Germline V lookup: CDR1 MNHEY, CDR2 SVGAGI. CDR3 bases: TGTGCCAGCAGTTCACCGACTGGGAGGGGATTGCATTTT. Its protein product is CASSSPTGRGLHF.